One and the same sample provided the 26 T cell receptor beta chains below, sequenced in a study of cytomegalovirus exposure and HLA in healthy donors. Use of 60 Vbeta and 13 Jbeta primers characterized the PCR. Clones were read by immunoSEQ multiplex PCR, and TCRdb kept only the in-frame ones, dropping some. This sample has about 210,000 clones, with around 83% found just once. The sample taken for sequencing was PBMCs. These receptors were obtained from a woman aged 45-65 years in good health and CMV-seropositive.

This clone showed up many times. V and J are TRBV6-1 and TRBJ1-2, with D maybe TRBD1 (6 bases). This CDR3 is 13 amino acids long. The germline V gene encodes CDR1 MNHNS and CDR2 SASEGT. V lost 5 bases and J lost 4, with 11 bases in between. For the CDR3, the DNA is TGTGCCAGCAGTCAAATACAGGGCTATGGCTACACCTTC. This translates into CASSQIQGYGYTF.

The chain links TRBV6-1 to TRBJ2-1; a weak D match, TRBD1 (6 bases). V was clipped by 2 bases and J by 2 bases, with 10 bases between them. Germline V gives CDR1 MNHNS, CDR2 SASEGT. The CDR3 is 15 amino acids. The CDR3 reads CASSERTEAYNEQFF. In nucleotides, the CDR3 is TGTGCCAGCAGTGAAAGGACAGAAGCCTACAATGAGCAGTTCTTC.

This clone has just one count. The chain employs TRBV5-5 and TRBJ2-7; TRBD2 agrees at 7 bases. V was pared by 2 bases and J by 2 bases, with 1 base of the junction left unmatched. The CDR3 sequence is 13 residues long. Germline V gene sequence: CDR1 SGHKS, CDR2 YYEKEE (reference sequence). In DNA, the CDR3 is TGTGCCAGCAGCTTACGGGGGGCCTACGAGCAGTACTTC. Translation gives CASSLRGAYEQYF.

The chain has TRBV30 and TRBJ1-2; TRBD1 is a possible D gene (6 bases). V was cut by 2 bases and J by 5 bases, with 12 bases left in between. Germline V lookup: CDR1 GTSNPN, CDR2 SVGIG (reference sequence). The CDR3 runs 13 residues. The CDR3 sequence: CAWSWGHRYGYTF. CDR3 DNA: TGTGCCTGGAGTTGGGGGCACCGGTATGGCTACACCTTC.

The genes are TRBV4-1 and TRBJ1-1; unclear D gene. The V gene lost 4 bases and the J gene lost 1 base, with 10 bases spanning the gap. CDR1 and CDR2 (germline): MGHRA, YSYEKL. The CDR3 is made up of 14 amino acids. CDR3 region: CASSLLPRNTEAFF. As DNA, the CDR3 is TGCGCCAGCAGCCTACTACCGAGGAACACTGAAGCTTTCTTT.

This chain uses TRBV15 with TRBJ2-1, with a weak D call TRBD1 (5 bases). Per the germline V gene, CDR1 is LNHNV and CDR2 is YYDKDF (reference sequence). The V gene lost 1 base and the J gene lost 0 bases, with 7 bases spanning the gap. The CDR3 extends over 15 amino acids. The CDR3 DNA is TGTGCCACCAGCAGAGCAGGGAACTCCTACAATGAGCAGTTCTTC. Translated, it gives CATSRAGNSYNEQFF.

The chain has TRBV6-6 and TRBJ1-3, with a tentative D call TRBD1 (5 bases). The CDR3 contains 15 residues. The germline CDR1 and CDR2 sequences are MNHNY and SVGAGI (reference sequence). V lost 2 bases and J lost 4, with 12 bases in between. The CDR3 region is CASSYGQGGGNTIYF. In nucleotides, the CDR3 is TGTGCCAGCAGTTACGGGCAGGGCGGCGGAAACACCATATATTTT.

The V call is TRBV19, the J call TRBJ2-5; TRBD1 matches at 7 bases. The CDR3 loop spans 15 amino acids. From germline, CDR1 is LNHDA and CDR2 SQIVND (reference sequence). V was clipped by 0 bases and J by 1 base; unmatched bases: 2. CDR3 DNA sequence: TGTGCCAGTAGTATAGAGACAGGGCTCCAAGAGACCCAGTACTTC. This translates into CASSIETGLQETQYF.

The rearrangement uses TRBV6-5 and TRBJ2-5, with TRBD1 as a possible D gene (6 bases). The CDR3 is made up of 13 amino acids. V was cut by 5 bases and J by 7 bases, with 14 bases left in between. Germline V gene lookup returns CDR1 MNHEY and CDR2 SVGAGI. For the CDR3, the DNA is TGTGCCAGCAGTCCCACAGGGAAAGCGACCCAGTACTTC. It encodes CASSPTGKATQYF.

The chain uses TRBV18 and TRBJ2-7; 12 nucleotides line up with TRBD2. The CDR3 extends over 15 amino acids. Germline V CDR1 and CDR2: KGHSH, LQKENI. Germline trimming cut 5 bases from V and 7 bases from J; bases unmatched to any gene: 9. CDR3 protein: CASSTSSGGASEQYF. The CDR3, as DNA: TGTGCCAGCTCAACCTCTAGCGGGGGGGCCTCTGAGCAGTACTTC.

This chain joins TRBV27 and TRBJ2-2; D is perhaps TRBD1 (5 bases). Trimming took off 5 bases at V and 4 bases at J, with 17 bases between the two ends. The CDR3 has 16 amino acids. CDR1 is MNHEY, CDR2 SMNVEV, per germline (reference sequence). Written as DNA, the CDR3 is TGTGCCAGCAGTCCTCACAGGCCTGACTTCACCGGGGAGCTGTTTTTT. Protein product: CASSPHRPDFTGELFF.

Notes on this clone: Germline and junction disagree at one end, which may indicate a read error. V gene TRBV7-9 combines with J gene TRBJ1-6; D call uncertain. CDR1 is SEHNR and CDR2 is FQNEAQ in the germline V gene (reference sequence). The CDR3 has 12 amino acids. CDR3 loop: CSSSLLNSPLHF. CDR3 DNA: TGTTCCAGCAGCCTCCTTAATTCACCCCTCCACTTT.

V usage is TRBV14 and J usage is TRBJ1-2; a possible D gene is TRBD1 (6 bases). The germline V and J ends were trimmed by 4 bases and 2 bases, with 8 bases remaining between them. This CDR3 contains 13 residues. In germline, CDR1 is SGHDN, CDR2 FVKESK. As DNA, the CDR3 is TGTGCCAGCAGCCCAGGACAGAACTATGGCTACACCTTC. It specifies CASSPGQNYGYTF.

CDR3 coding DNA: TGTGCCAGCAGTGAAGGGACAGGGAATTCCGGGGAGCTGTTTTTT. This sequence encodes CASSEGTGNSGELFF. This rearrangement joins TRBV6-1 to TRBJ2-2, with 8 bases aligning to TRBD1. CDR3 length equals 15 residues. V shed 1 base, J shed 6 bases, and the junction held 4 bases outside the gene matches. CDR1 is MNHNS and CDR2 is SASEGT in the germline V gene.

This chain joins TRBV11-1 and TRBJ1-6; 7 nucleotides line up with TRBD1. V lost 5 bases, J lost 6 bases, and 7 bases stayed unmatched. CDR1 is SGHAT, CDR2 FQDESV, per germline (reference sequence). The CDR3 is 15 residues long. CDR3 in amino acids: CASSLSDRSNSPLHF. The CDR3 region has the DNA TGTGCCAGCAGCCTATCGGACAGGAGTAATTCACCCCTCCACTTT.

The gene calls are TRBV7-9 and TRBJ1-2; D gene uncertain. Trimming left V 5 bases short and J 10 bases short, with 11 bases between. Germline assignment: CDR1 SEHNR and CDR2 FQNEAQ (reference sequence). The CDR3 is made up of 11 amino acids. CDR3 in DNA: TGTGCCAGCAGCCCGTCCGGGTCCTACACCTTC. It encodes CASSPSGSYTF.

V gene TRBV6-5 combines with J gene TRBJ1-6; D remains unclear. Trimming pared 8 bases from V and 3 bases from J, leaving 11 bases between. Germline V CDR1 and CDR2: MNHEY, SVGAGI. This CDR3 spans 14 amino acids. CDR3 region: CASGDGLYNSPLHF. DNA of the CDR3: TGTGCCAGCGGGGATGGACTCTATAATTCACCCCTCCACTTT.

J is TRBJ1-3 and V is TRBV6-5, with TRBD1 matching over 7 bases. The CDR3 sequence is 14 residues long. CDR1 MNHEY and CDR2 SVGAGI come from the germline V gene. The V and J ends lost 8 bases and 0 bases, in that order; junction bases with no gene match: 4. The CDR3 DNA is TGTGCCAGCGGGGACAGTCTCTCTGGAAACACCATATATTTT. Its translation: CASGDSLSGNTIYF.

This rearrangement joins TRBV5-1 to TRBJ2-7, with D maybe TRBD2 (5 bases). Trimming left V 4 bases short and J 0 bases short, with 14 bases between. This CDR3 region has 15 residues. The germline gives CDR1 SGHRS, CDR2 YFSETQ. CDR3 loop: CASSISSLNSYEQYF. The CDR3 nucleotides read TGCGCCAGCAGCATTTCTAGCCTGAACTCCTACGAGCAGTACTTC.

This rearrangement joins TRBV6-5 to TRBJ1-2, with 8 nucleotides matching TRBD1. After removal of 2 bases from V and 8 bases from J, the junction contained 4 bases not matched to a gene. The germline CDR1 and CDR2 sequences are MNHEY and SVGAGI. CDR3 length: 13 residues. In nucleotides, the CDR3 is TGTGCCAGCAGTTACGACAGGGGCGAGGGCTACACCTTC. Its protein product is CASSYDRGEGYTF.

This chain joins TRBV7-9 and TRBJ1-1, with a possible D match to TRBD1 (5 bases). The CDR3 is 13 residues long. Looked up from germline, CDR1 is SEHNR and CDR2 is FQNEAQ (reference sequence). V was trimmed by 5 bases and J by 7 bases, leaving 14 bases between them. The CDR3, as DNA: TGTGCCAGCAGCCGAAGACAGTTGAATGAAGCTTTCTTT. Its protein is CASSRRQLNEAFF.

V is TRBV5-4 and J is TRBJ2-3; 10 bases line up with TRBD2. Germline V gives CDR1 SGHNT, CDR2 YYREEE (reference sequence). V dropped 4 bases and J dropped 1; count of bases not matched to a gene: 3. This CDR3 spans 15 amino acids. The CDR3 DNA reads as TGTGCCAGCAGCCCAGGACTAGCGGGCACAGATACGCAGTATTTT. Amino acids: CASSPGLAGTDTQYF.

V usage is TRBV9 and J usage is TRBJ1-1, with TRBD1 matching over 8 bases. V lost 4 bases, J lost 0 bases, and 8 bases stayed unmatched. The germline gives CDR1 SGDLS, CDR2 YYNGEE. The CDR3 length is 16 residues. CDR3 region: CASSRGQGALNTEAFF. The CDR3 coding sequence is TGTGCCAGCAGCCGTGGACAGGGTGCCTTGAACACTGAAGCTTTCTTT.

The V and J genes are TRBV19 and TRBJ2-7; TRBD2 is a possible D gene (6 bases). There are 15 residues in the CDR3. The germline CDR1 and CDR2 sequences are LNHDA and SQIVND (reference sequence). V was pared by 6 bases and J by 4 bases, with 19 bases between. CDR3 loop: CASSQARDSRYEQYF. The CDR3 DNA sequence: TGTGCCAGTAGCCAAGCGCGGGACTCAAGATACGAGCAGTACTTC.

This rearrangement joins TRBV18 to TRBJ2-1; D is uncertain. The CDR3 loop spans 12 amino acids. From germline, CDR1 is KGHSH and CDR2 LQKENI. The germline V and J ends were trimmed by 6 bases and 11 bases, with 14 bases remaining between them. Here the CDR3 reads CASSFARIQQFF. The CDR3 DNA reads TGTGCCAGCTCTTTCGCTAGAATTCAGCAGTTCTTC.

V gene TRBV28 combines with J gene TRBJ2-1; a weak D match, TRBD1 (6 bases). V was cut by 8 bases and J by 3 bases, with 17 bases left in between. This CDR3 has 15 residues. Germline V gene sequence: CDR1 MDHEN, CDR2 SYDVKM. The CDR3 DNA reads as TGTGCCAGCCTTCACCGCAGGGGCCTCTACAATGAGCAGTTCTTC. As protein: CASLHRRGLYNEQFF.